Sequencing of this T cell receptor beta chain was carried out in a study of shared clonotypes between healthy human individuals. Deep was the level at which the assay was run. The repertoire was sequenced with immunoSEQ multiplex PCR; TCRdb's copy has only in-frame clones and lacks some. The sample holds 2,500,000 or so clones, less than 95% seen once. A single count supports this clone. The germline gives CDR1 LNHDA, CDR2 SQIVND (reference sequence). The germline V and J ends were trimmed by 5 bases and 3 bases, with 11 bases remaining between them. This CDR3 is 14 amino acids long. This receptor was obtained from a man younger than 30 in good health. Some clones in this sample may be carry-over from other donors' samples. This chain joins TRBV19 and TRBJ2-1; weak D call: TRBD2 (5 bases). Sequencing was done on a sample of naive CD4+ T cells from PBMCs. The subset: CD45RA+ positively selected. CDR3 amino acids: CASSLRVGYNEQFF. The DNA of the CDR3 is TGTGCCAGTAGTCTGAGGGTCGGCTACAATGAGCAGTTCTTC.